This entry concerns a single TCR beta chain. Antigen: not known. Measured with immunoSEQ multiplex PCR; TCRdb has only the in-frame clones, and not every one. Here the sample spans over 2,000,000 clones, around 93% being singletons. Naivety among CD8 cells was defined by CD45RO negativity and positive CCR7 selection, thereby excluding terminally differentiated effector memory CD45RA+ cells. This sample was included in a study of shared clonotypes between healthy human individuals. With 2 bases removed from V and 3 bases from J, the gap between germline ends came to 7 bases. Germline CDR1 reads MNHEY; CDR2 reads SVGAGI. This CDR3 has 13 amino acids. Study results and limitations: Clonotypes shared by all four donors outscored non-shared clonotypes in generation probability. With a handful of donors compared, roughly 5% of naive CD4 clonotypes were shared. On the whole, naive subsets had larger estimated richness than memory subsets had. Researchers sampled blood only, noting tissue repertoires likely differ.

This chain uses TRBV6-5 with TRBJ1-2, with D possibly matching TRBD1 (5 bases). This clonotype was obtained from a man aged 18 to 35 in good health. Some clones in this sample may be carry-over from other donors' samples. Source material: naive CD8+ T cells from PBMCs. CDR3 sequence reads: CASSYQGDYGYTF. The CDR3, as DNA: TGTGCCAGCAGTTACCAGGGTGACTATGGCTACACCTTC.